This T cell receptor (beta chain) was identified during a study of CD8+ T cells in alopecia areata. Study outcomes and limitations: Relative to mice, TCR sharing across patients was less clear, a difference possibly HLA-related. Affected lesional scalp, above all in alopecia totalis/universalis, was more clonal than normal scalp.

As for treatment: oral pan-JAK inhibitor, 5-10 mg twice daily. For this clone: As yet, its antigen is unknown. One end of the junction varies from germline; a read error may be responsible.

Extracted from the samples, RNA was reverse transcribed into cDNA to serve as the sequencing template. Generated by immunoSEQ multiplex PCR, the TCRdb table keeps only in-frame clones and is missing some. The sample lists some 190,000 clones; 45% to 60% were seen once. Germline CDR1 LGHNA, CDR2 YNFKEQ. CDR3 size: 14 residues. The clonotype was recovered from a human donor with alopecia areata. V gene TRBV4-2 combines with J gene TRBJ1-1; D is unclear. The sequencing here drew on CD8+ T cells sorted from blood, taken at approximately week 52, from a patient treated with tofacitinib. CDR3 residues: CASSEESGATEAFF. The CDR3 DNA is TGTGCCAGCAGCGAAGAGTCAGGCGCCACTGAAGCTTTCTTT.